Listed here are 29 T cell receptor beta chains from one sample, sequenced in a study of cytomegalovirus exposure and HLA in healthy donors. The data were produced by immunoSEQ multiplex PCR, yet TCRdb's version contains in-frame clones alone and is incomplete. This sample yields tens of thousands of clones, of which around 94% are seen a single time; 0.9% to 1.4% belongs to the top ten. The sequencing input was PBMCs. These receptors were collected from a man between 18 and 35 years old in good health and CMV-seronegative.

This chain connects TRBV7-9 to TRBJ2-7; unclear D gene. This CDR3 has 15 residues. Per germline, CDR1 SEHNR and CDR2 FQNEAQ (reference sequence). The ends were cut back, 7 bases at V and 5 bases at J, with 21 bases in the middle. The CDR3 spells CASNPRSASAHEQYF. The CDR3 DNA sequence: TGTGCCAGCAACCCAAGAAGCGCGTCGGCTCACGAGCAGTACTTC. The full variable domain, in which reference TRBV7-9 and TRBJ2-7 provide the parts outside the CDR3, is DTGVSQNPRHKITKRGQNVTFRCDPISEHNRLYWYRQTLGQGPEFLTYFQNEAQLEKSRLLSDRFSAERPKGSFSTLEIQRTEQGDSAMYLCASNPRSASAHEQYFGPGTRLTVT.

The chain is built from TRBV7-2 and TRBJ1-3; 8 nucleotides line up with TRBD1. CDR1 and CDR2 from the germline V gene are SGHTA and FQGNSA. V dropped 2 bases and J dropped 2; count of bases not matched to a gene: 2. The CDR3 consists of 15 residues. CDR3 protein: CASSLQGAAGNTIYF. The CDR3 DNA follows: TGTGCCAGCAGCTTACAGGGGGCTGCTGGAAACACCATATATTTT.

The chain couples TRBV27 to TRBJ1-5, with a possible D match to TRBD1 (6 bases). Germline-derived CDR1 and CDR2 are MNHEY and SMNVEV (reference sequence). The V and J ends lost 3 bases and 10 bases respectively, with 22 bases between them. There are 16 residues in the CDR3. CDR3 in amino acids: CASSFAGAPHPRPQHF. CDR3 DNA: TGTGCCAGCAGTTTTGCGGGGGCCCCCCATCCACGCCCCCAGCATTTT.

The chain is built from TRBV9 and TRBJ1-1; 7 positions agree with TRBD1. This CDR3 has 16 residues. CDR1 and CDR2 from the germline V gene are SGDLS and YYNGEE. V dropped 0 bases and J dropped 5; count of bases not matched to a gene: 10. CDR3 region: CASSVDLRGPWTEAFF. CDR3 nucleotides: TGTGCCAGCAGCGTAGATCTAAGGGGGCCATGGACTGAAGCTTTCTTT.

The chain couples TRBV5-1 to TRBJ2-7, with 8 bases aligning to TRBD1. Germline V gene sequence: CDR1 SGHRS, CDR2 YFSETQ. V lost 0 bases to trimming and J lost 8 bases; unmatched junction nucleotides: 13. The CDR3 extends over 16 amino acids. The CDR3 loop is CASSLAKGTGLIQQYF. Here the CDR3 DNA reads TGCGCCAGCAGCTTGGCCAAAGGGACAGGCCTAATCCAGCAGTACTTC.

The V call is TRBV28, the J call TRBJ2-1; the match to TRBD2 covers 11 bases. The CDR3 covers 19 residues. The V and J ends lost 5 bases and 0 bases, in that order; junction bases with no gene match: 12. The germline gives CDR1 MDHEN, CDR2 SYDVKM. CDR3 DNA: TGTGCCAGCAGTGGAGCCGGGACTAGCGGCTACTTCTCCTACAATGAGCAGTTCTTC. Amino acids: CASSGAGTSGYFSYNEQFF. Full variable domain (remainder filled in from reference TRBV28 and TRBJ2-1): DVKVTQSSRYLVKRTGEKVFLECVQDMDHENMFWYRQDPGLGLRLIYFSYDVKMKEKGDIPEGYSVSREKKERFSLILESASTNQTSMYLCASSGAGTSGYFSYNEQFFGPGTRLTVL.

This clone was recorded once. The V and J genes are TRBV7-2 and TRBJ1-4; 9 nucleotides line up with TRBD1. CDR1 SGHTA and CDR2 FQGNSA come from the germline V gene. V was pared by 4 bases and J by 0 bases, with 3 bases of the junction left unmatched. The CDR3 is made up of 16 amino acids. The CDR3 spells CASSWGQGPTNEKLFF. The DNA for the CDR3 is TGTGCCAGCAGCTGGGGACAGGGACCAACTAATGAAAAACTGTTTTTT.

DNA for the CDR3: TGTGCCAGCAGCAGTGGACAGGTGCTCTACGAGCAGTACTTC. Translated, it gives CASSSGQVLYEQYF. This chain joins TRBV5-6 and TRBJ2-7; the match to TRBD1 covers 7 bases. V lost 4 bases, J lost 3 bases, and 7 bases stayed unmatched. Germline CDR1 is SGHDT and CDR2 is YYEEEE. CDR3 length: 14 amino acids.

This clone was recorded once. The chain combines TRBV4-3 with TRBJ2-1, with D perhaps matching TRBD1 (5 bases). V lost 0 bases and J lost 6, with 9 bases in between. Germline CDR1 is LGHNA and CDR2 is YSLEER. The CDR3 length is 14 residues. CDR3 residues: CASSQDWGFNEQFF. CDR3 in DNA: TGCGCCAGCAGCCAAGATTGGGGCTTCAATGAGCAGTTCTTC.

V and J are TRBV27 and TRBJ2-3; the D gene is possibly TRBD2 (5 bases). CDR3 length: 14 residues. CDR1 is MNHEY, CDR2 SMNVEV, per germline (reference sequence). Trimming pared 5 bases from V and 4 bases from J, leaving 13 bases between. Here the CDR3 reads CASSTRRGSDTQYF. CDR3 sequence (DNA): TGTGCCAGCAGTACCCGGCGAGGGTCAGATACGCAGTATTTT.

The chain carries TRBV20-1 and TRBJ1-5; tentatively, D is TRBD1 (5 bases). Germline V lookup: CDR1 DFQATT, CDR2 SNEGSKA (reference sequence). V gave up 3 bases and J gave up 5 bases, with 5 bases separating them. The CDR3 length is 11 residues. This CDR3 reads CSARTDQPQHF. CDR3 sequence (DNA): TGCAGTGCTAGGACAGATCAGCCCCAGCATTTT.

The chain joins TRBV19 to TRBJ2-2, with TRBD2 matching over 7 bases. The CDR3 is 14 amino acids. V shed 5 bases, J shed 3 bases, and the junction held 3 bases outside the gene matches. In germline, CDR1 is LNHDA, CDR2 SQIVND (reference sequence). The CDR3 region is CASSPGLYTGELFF. CDR3 nucleotides: TGTGCCAGTAGTCCGGGACTATACACCGGGGAGCTGTTTTTT.

This clone was seen more than once but under ten times. The CDR3 reads CASSARESSYEQYF. Written as DNA, the CDR3 is TGTGCCAGCAGCGCGCGCGAGAGCTCCTACGAGCAGTACTTC. The V and J genes are TRBV9 and TRBJ2-7; D not certain. Germline loops: CDR1 SGDLS, CDR2 YYNGEE. Deletions cut 3 bases from V and 0 bases from J, with 10 bases between. The length of the CDR3 is 14 residues. The variable domain in full, completed from reference TRBV9 and TRBJ2-7, reads DSGVTQTPKHLITATGQRVTLRCSPRSGDLSVYWYQQSLDQGLQFLIQYYNGEERAKGNILERFSAQQFPDLHSELNLSSLELGDSALYFCASSARESSYEQYFGPGTRLTVT.

This chain uses TRBV18 with TRBJ2-3; 7 bases agree with TRBD1. Germline V CDR1 and CDR2: KGHSH, LQKENI. With 0 bases clipped from V and 2 bases from J, the junction kept 11 bases outside the gene matches. CDR3 length: 18 residues. CDR3 region: CASSPPPDRLPLTDTQYF. The CDR3 region has the DNA TGTGCCAGCTCACCACCCCCGGACAGGCTCCCCCTCACAGATACGCAGTATTTT.

The chain couples TRBV25-1 to TRBJ2-1; 10 bases map to TRBD1. CDR1 MGHDK and CDR2 SYGVNS come from the germline V gene. The CDR3 sequence is 17 residues long. Losses at the gene ends were 3 bases for V and 6 bases for J; bases not matched to a gene: 11. The CDR3: CASSDPRDRGRVNEQFF. As DNA, the CDR3 is TGTGCCAGCAGTGATCCCCGGGACAGGGGCCGCGTCAATGAGCAGTTCTTC. Drawing the rest from reference TRBV25-1 and TRBJ2-1, the complete variable domain is EADIYQTPRYLVIGTGKKITLECSQTMGHDKMYWYQQDPGMELHLIHYSYGVNSTEKGDLSSESTVSRIRTEHFPLTLESARPSHTSQYLCASSDPRDRGRVNEQFFGPGTRLTVL.

This CDR3 reads CASSQDGREVNEQFF. As DNA, the CDR3 is TGTGCCAGCAGCCAAGATGGGCGGGAGGTCAATGAGCAGTTCTTC. The V gene is TRBV4-2, the J gene TRBJ2-1; 8 nucleotides align to TRBD2. The CDR3 is made up of 15 amino acids. CDR1 and CDR2 from the germline V gene are LGHNA and YNFKEQ. The trim removed 0 bases at V and 6 bases at J, leaving 4 bases unmatched.

In DNA form, the CDR3 reads TGTGCCAGTACCACAGGGGCGGCGGGGGAGCAGTACTTC. This encodes CASTTGAAGEQYF. The chain couples TRBV19 to TRBJ2-7; perhaps TRBD1 as D (7 bases). Looked up from germline, CDR1 is LNHDA and CDR2 is SQIVND (reference sequence). This CDR3 is 13 amino acids long. Trimming took 7 bases from V and 7 from J, leaving 17 bases between them.

V gene TRBV5-6 combines with J gene TRBJ2-7; no definite D call. Trimming removed 2 bases at V and 0 bases at J, with 15 bases between. The CDR3 runs 16 residues. CDR1 SGHDT and CDR2 YYEEEE come from the germline V gene. The CDR3 protein is CASSFSPNPSSYEQYF. CDR3 bases: TGTGCCAGCAGCTTTAGCCCCAACCCAAGCTCCTACGAGCAGTACTTC. The whole variable domain, remainder taken from reference TRBV5-6 and TRBJ2-7, is DAGVTQSPTHLIKTRGQQVTLRCSPKSGHDTVSWYQQALGQGPQFIFQYYEEEERQRGNFPDRFSGHQFPNYSSELNVNALLLGDSALYLCASSFSPNPSSYEQYFGPGTRLTVT.

V usage is TRBV28 and J usage is TRBJ1-5, with 12 bases aligning to TRBD1. CDR1 is MDHEN, CDR2 SYDVKM, per germline. This CDR3 has 16 amino acids. Germline trimming cut 10 bases from V and 4 bases from J; bases unmatched to any gene: 11. The CDR3 loop is CATGVGTGGRNQPQHF. Here the CDR3 DNA reads TGTGCCACAGGTGTGGGGACAGGGGGCAGGAATCAGCCCCAGCATTTT. Together with reference TRBV28 and TRBJ1-5, the CDR3 gives the full variable domain: DVKVTQSSRYLVKRTGEKVFLECVQDMDHENMFWYRQDPGLGLRLIYFSYDVKMKEKGDIPEGYSVSREKKERFSLILESASTNQTSMYLCATGVGTGGRNQPQHFGDGTRLSIL.

This chain links TRBV28 with TRBJ1-5; 10 nucleotides align to TRBD1. With 6 bases clipped from V and 6 bases from J, the junction kept 11 bases outside the gene matches. CDR3 length: 16 amino acids. CDR1 and CDR2 from the germline V gene are MDHEN and SYDVKM. The CDR3 here is CASSPSGTGARQPQHF. DNA for the CDR3: TGTGCCAGCAGCCCCTCCGGGACAGGGGCACGTCAGCCCCAGCATTTT. The whole variable domain, filled in from reference TRBV28 and TRBJ1-5, reads DVKVTQSSRYLVKRTGEKVFLECVQDMDHENMFWYRQDPGLGLRLIYFSYDVKMKEKGDIPEGYSVSREKKERFSLILESASTNQTSMYLCASSPSGTGARQPQHFGDGTRLSIL.

V is TRBV11-2 and J is TRBJ2-5; 12 nucleotides match TRBD2. This CDR3 is 18 amino acids long. Germline values: CDR1 SGHAT, CDR2 FQNNGV. Unmatched junction bases numbered 9, after V lost 2 bases and J lost 2 bases. This chain's CDR3 is CASSLRLAGGRLQETQYF. The CDR3 nucleotides are TGTGCCAGCAGCTTAAGGCTAGCGGGAGGGAGGCTTCAAGAGACCCAGTACTTC.

This sequence joins TRBV7-2 and TRBJ2-1; perhaps TRBD2 as D (5 bases). CDR1 is SGHTA and CDR2 is FQGNSA in the germline V gene. V lost 3 bases and J lost 7, with 13 bases in between. The CDR3 runs 14 residues. The CDR3 spells CASSLRGGGNEQFF. Here the CDR3 DNA reads TGTGCCAGCAGCTTGAGAGGAGGAGGAAATGAGCAGTTCTTC.

V and J are TRBV11-2 and TRBJ2-7, with D maybe TRBD2 (5 bases). Germline assignment: CDR1 SGHAT and CDR2 FQNNGV. The CDR3 has 15 amino acids. Between the trimmed V and J ends, which lost 1 base and 1 base, there was a span of 11 bases. DNA for the CDR3: TGTGCCAGCAGCTTAGCGGCTAGCCGATCCTACGAGCAGTACTTC. It yields the protein CASSLAASRSYEQYF.

J is TRBJ2-1 and V is TRBV9, with 9 bases aligning to TRBD2. J lost 2 bases, V lost 3 bases, and 6 bases had no gene match. This CDR3 region has 16 residues. Germline V gene data show CDR1 as SGDLS and CDR2 as YYNGEE. The CDR3 loop is CASSETGTSPYNEQFF. For the CDR3, the DNA is TGTGCCAGCAGCGAAACCGGGACTAGCCCCTACAATGAGCAGTTCTTC.

V and J are TRBV19 and TRBJ1-4; maybe TRBD1 (6 bases). The germline V gene encodes CDR1 LNHDA and CDR2 SQIVND (reference sequence). The CDR3 spans 11 residues. With 9 bases removed from V and 10 bases from J, the gap between germline ends came to 12 bases. CDR3 coding DNA: TGTGCCAGCCGAACCAGGGGAAAACTGTTTTTT. Amino acids: CASRTRGKLFF.

CDR3 loop: CSVTTSSMFF. In nucleotides, the CDR3 is TGCAGCGTTACGACTAGTAGCATGTTCTTC. The genes are TRBV29-1 and TRBJ2-1; D might be TRBD2 (6 bases). The CDR3 is made up of 10 amino acids. CDR1 SQVTM and CDR2 ANQGSEA come from the germline V gene. The ends were cut back, 5 bases at V and 15 bases at J, with 14 bases in the middle.

The rearrangement joins TRBV29-1 to TRBJ2-7; 9 bases fit TRBD1. The CDR3 length is 11 residues. The germline CDR1 and CDR2 sequences are SQVTM and ANQGSEA. With V trimmed by 7 bases and J by 7 bases, 5 bases remained unmatched. CDR3: CSAWDREEQYF. CDR3 bases: TGCAGCGCCTGGGACAGGGAAGAGCAGTACTTC.

The chain is built from TRBV13 and TRBJ2-2, with TRBD2 matching over 7 bases. The ends lost 2 bases at V and 4 bases at J; junction bases unmatched: 4. This CDR3 contains 15 residues. Looked up from germline, CDR1 is PRHDT and CDR2 is FYEKMQ (reference sequence). As DNA, the CDR3 is TGTGCCAGCAGCTTATGGGCTAGCGGCACCGGGGAGCTGTTTTTT. Its protein is CASSLWASGTGELFF.

The chain uses TRBV28 and TRBJ2-1; 12 bases agree with TRBD2. This CDR3 contains 17 residues. V gave up 5 bases and J gave up 2 bases; unmatched junction bases: 7. Per germline, CDR1 MDHEN and CDR2 SYDVKM. The CDR3: CASSRGLAGRAYNEQFF. The CDR3, as DNA: TGTGCCAGCAGTAGAGGACTAGCGGGACGCGCCTACAATGAGCAGTTCTTC.